This T cell receptor beta chain was documented in a study of T cells in Graves' hyperthyroidism and ophthalmopathy. Amplification yielded TCR beta CDR3 regions, with RNA transcripts as the source. Researchers ran a first-round RT-PCR on the TCR CDR3 using the HTBI primer set. A single record per CDR3 protein comes from TCRdb applying MiXCR to the multiplex PCR reads. The sample consists of approximately 740,000 distinct CDR3 sequences, around 13% of them appearing once. Concerning this clonotype itself: The antigen is not known.

The V and J ends lost 10 bases and 4 bases, in that order; junction bases with no gene match: 8. CDR3 size: 13 residues. Germline CDR1 and CDR2: MDHEN and SYDVKM. Stable hyperthyroidism: no ophthalmopathy progression over 18 months of follow-up. General study points: Model predictions of ophthalmopathy came a median approximately 6 months before onset.

The chain couples TRBV28 to TRBJ1-1, with 8 bases lining up with TRBD1. The sequence was collected from a woman under 30 with Graves' hyperthyroidism. The sequenced material came from blood. The CDR3 loop reads CAIRQGSGTEAFF. The CDR3 nucleotides read TGTGCCATCCGACAGGGGTCAGGCACTGAAGCTTTCTTT.